This TCR beta chain was sequenced in a study of shared clonotypes between healthy human individuals (TCRdb year 2020). In terms of the full investigation: A couple of women and a few men aged 18 to 49 years were included in the cohort. Different laboratories and diverse techniques were used to prepare libraries and sequence TCR repertoires, to increase sequencing depth and limit assay-specific biases. For each donor, CD4 naive and CD4 memory were each given three plates, CD8 naive was given two plates, and CD8 memory was given one plate. Blood TCR repertoires of a handful of healthy adults were deeply sequenced to estimate repertoire size and the extent of clonotype sharing between individuals. Between about 0.94 and 10 billion PBMCs per donor were obtained by leukapheresis. Points the paper makes about the study in general: Pairwise subsampling indicated that sequencing depth was expected to affect the degree of clonotype sharing among donors. Across a handful of donors, about 5% of naive CD4, roughly 3.8% of naive CD8, under 2.5% of memory CD4, and roughly 0.41% of memory CD8 clonotypes were shared. Only blood was sampled, and tissue TCR repertoires likely differ from those in blood. Naive subsets generally had larger estimated clonotype richness than memory subsets. The genetic and exposure-history diversity represented was limited by the small number of donors. Rarefaction of sorted-subset datasets indicated incomplete sequencing despite the large sequencing depth. Higher generation probabilities were observed for clonotypes shared by all four sorted-subset donors than for non-shared clonotypes.

The germline V gene encodes CDR1 SGHRS and CDR2 YFSETQ. Unmatched junction bases come to 14, with V trimmed by 4 bases and J by 5 bases. The CDR3, from cysteine to phenylalanine, totals 19 residues. Only the CDR3 region is kept as DNA, spanning 57 bases read in frame from base 1. The donors were healthy, HIV-negative adults with no recently reported acute infections or vaccinations. All donors were Caucasian adults living in Nashville, Tennessee, USA. Magnetic negative selection was used to enrich CD4+ T cells, after which naive cells were positively selected on CD45RA and the negative fraction became the memory subset. Blood was collected by leukapheresis, and PBMCs were isolated by Ficoll-Histopaque density gradient centrifugation and then cryopreserved in liquid nitrogen vapor phase. Analytical flow cytometry was used to check the purity and quantity of each magnetically sorted T cell population. Genomic DNA was isolated from every sorted fraction and measured by UV absorbance on a Nanodrop 2000c.

To note about this clone: Its antigen has not been determined. No much larger clone is present one base from it, and per-base qualities are unavailable.

TCR CDR3 regions were amplified from genomic DNA by multiplex PCR using the deep immunoSEQ assay. Extracted genomic DNA from each cell subset was spread evenly across all wells of several immunoSEQ 96-well plates, with each plate serving as a replicate. For sorted subsets, about 220 ng of genomic DNA, equivalent to some 33,000 T cell genomes, went into each replicate PCR. Purified libraries were measured with a Qubit 3.0 fluorometer, size-checked on a Bioanalyzer 2100, and measured again with the KAPA Library Quantification kit. Each immunoSEQ 96-well plate was sequenced on its own single-read 150-cycle Illumina NextSeq 550 flow cell. The authors' analysis ran thus. Because the immunoSEQ output included only junctional sequences and no quality scores, the filtering could not be the same as the filtering used for full-length reads. Sequences were annotated with PyIR, a Python wrapper for IgBLAST v1.9, and V/J genes and CDR3 were assigned using IMGT germline references. Reads were filtered out if the reads had weak V/J assignments (E-value above 1e-6), no CDR3, stop codons, out-of-frame junctions, or ambiguous translated residues. V3J clonotypes were defined as sequences sharing the same inferred V gene, J gene, and CDR3 amino acid sequence. Percentage overlap between repertoires was computed as shared unique clonotypes divided by the size of the smaller repertoire. Repertoire richness was assessed with RTK rarefaction, the Chao1 estimator, and Recon v2.1 estimates of unobserved clonotypes. Generation probabilities were computed with OLGA for all TCRbeta clonotypes obtained by the gDNA method from several donors. TCRdb stores this immuneACCESS table with in-frame sequences only. Part of the clones is absent; in the studies checked, under half of the shortfall reflects unresolved V genes, and no reason is known for the rest. V, J and clone size derive from that table, while D and trimming were established from the DNA sequence. Within this sample are 2.3 million or so clones, with 80% to 95% of them counted one time only. 0.39% of the sample belongs to the ten largest clones.

The sequence joins TRBV5-1 to TRBJ2-4, with 14 bases in between that match TRBD2. The sequenced material came from naive CD4+ T cells from PBMCs. This specimen's cell subset or site label, per the study, means: CD45RA+ positively selected. The sequence was collected from a man aged 18 to 29 in good health. Some clones in this sample may be carry-over from other donors' samples. The DNA reads as follows: TGCGCCAGCAGCCCAAGACTAGCGGGAGGGCCTTTATATCAAAACATTCAGTACTTC. The translation is CASSPRLAGGPLYQNIQYF.